The 11 T cell receptor beta chains below come from one sample, sequenced in a study of OX40 agonist ivuxolimab in advanced cancers. The data were produced by immunoSEQ multiplex PCR, yet TCRdb's version contains in-frame clones alone and is incomplete. The table includes some 76,000 clones, over 75% detected once. The source was CD4+ or CD8+ T cells sorted from blood, collected in a trial of the OX40 agonist ivuxolimab. These receptors were taken from an adult with an advanced solid tumor such as melanoma, head and neck, liver or kidney cancer.

This clone was found a few times. As DNA, the CDR3 is TGTGCCACCACGGTTAGGCTAGCGGGCGTCTACAATGAGCAGTTCTTC. It is translated as CATTVRLAGVYNEQFF. The chain couples TRBV2 to TRBJ2-1; 8 bases fit TRBD2. This CDR3 is 16 amino acids long. The germline gives CDR1 SNHLY, CDR2 FYNNEI. The V and J ends lost 10 bases and 3 bases, in that order; junction bases with no gene match: 14.

The gene calls are TRBV4-3 and TRBJ1-1, with D unclear. Trimming removed 0 bases at V and 2 bases at J, with 7 bases between. Germline loops: CDR1 LGHNA, CDR2 YSLEER. The CDR3 is made up of 14 amino acids. The CDR3, as DNA: TGCGCCAGCAGCCAAGACTACGTTAACACTGAAGCTTTCTTT. This gives the protein CASSQDYVNTEAFF.

The chain links TRBV2 to TRBJ2-7; TRBD1 matches at 7 bases. The CDR3 totals 16 residues. Germline lookup yields CDR1 SNHLY and CDR2 FYNNEI. The V gene end was trimmed by 2 bases and the J gene end by 3 bases; junction bases not matched to a gene: 10. The CDR3 is CASSEYLSAGGYEQYF. The CDR3 coding sequence is TGTGCCAGCAGTGAATATCTGTCGGCAGGGGGCTACGAGCAGTACTTC. Full variable domain (rest looked up from reference TRBV2 and TRBJ2-7): EPEVTQTPSHQVTQMGQEVILRCVPISNHLYFYWYRQILGQKVEFLVSFYNNEISEKSEIFDDQFSVERPDGSNFTLKIRSTKLEDSAMYFCASSEYLSAGGYEQYFGPGTRLTVT.

V and J are TRBV29-1 and TRBJ1-2; 9 positions match TRBD1. The ends lost 1 base at V and 8 bases at J; junction bases unmatched: 11. The CDR3 loop spans 15 amino acids. The V gene's germline CDR1 is SQVTM and CDR2 ANQGSEA. As DNA, the CDR3 is TGCAGCGTTGAAGTTACTTTACAGGGGGCCGGAGGCTACACCTTC. The encoded protein is CSVEVTLQGAGGYTF.

The chain is built from TRBV7-2 and TRBJ2-7, with TRBD2 matching over 8 bases. Trimming at V came to 1 base and at J to 4 bases, leaving 9 bases not matched to a gene. This CDR3 spans 16 amino acids. In germline, CDR1 is SGHTA, CDR2 FQGNSA. The CDR3 reads CASSLGVGTRSYEQYF. CDR3 sequence (DNA): TGTGCCAGCAGCTTAGGAGTGGGGACTAGGTCTTACGAGCAGTACTTC.

The chain has TRBV9 and TRBJ1-5; tentative D call: TRBD1 (6 bases). The germline V gene encodes CDR1 SGDLS and CDR2 YYNGEE. The CDR3 loop spans 15 amino acids. V shed 3 bases and J shed 0 bases, with 10 bases lying between them. The CDR3 is CASSALQGSNQPQHF. Here the CDR3 DNA reads TGTGCCAGCAGCGCGTTACAGGGTAGCAATCAGCCCCAGCATTTT.

V is TRBV11-2 and J is TRBJ2-2, with D possibly being TRBD1 (5 bases). Germline CDR1 SGHAT, CDR2 FQNNGV. CDR3 size: 15 residues. Trimming left V 1 base short and J 1 base short, with 7 bases between. CDR3 protein: CASSLARGNTGELFF. The CDR3 nucleotides read TGTGCCAGCAGCTTAGCTAGGGGGAACACCGGGGAGCTGTTTTTT.

CDR3 sequence (DNA): TGTGCCAGCAGAACCGCATCGGGACAGGGAAACTATGGCTACACCTTC. Its translation is CASRTASGQGNYGYTF. The V call is TRBV6-6, the J call TRBJ1-2, with 9 bases matching TRBD1. After removal of 6 bases from V and 2 bases from J, the junction contained 10 bases not matched to a gene. Germline lookup yields CDR1 MNHNY and CDR2 SVGAGI (reference sequence). CDR3 size: 16 residues.

The CDR3 protein is CASSEEGGAFF. The CDR3 DNA is TGTGCCAGCAGTGAGGAGGGGGGAGCTTTCTTT. J is TRBJ1-1 and V is TRBV2, with a tentative D call TRBD1 (6 bases). The V and J ends lost 3 bases and 10 bases respectively, with 9 bases between them. The germline gives CDR1 SNHLY, CDR2 FYNNEI. The CDR3 covers 11 residues.

The rearrangement uses TRBV6-5 and TRBJ2-7, with a weak D call TRBD2 (6 bases). The CDR3 has 11 amino acids. CDR1 and CDR2 from the germline V gene are MNHEY and SVGAGI. V shed 2 bases and J shed 7 bases, with 6 bases lying between them. The CDR3, as DNA: TGTGCCAGCAGTTACGCGGGGGAGCAGTACTTC. It translates to CASSYAGEQYF.

The sample holds a few counts of this clone. The rearrangement links TRBV5-1 to TRBJ1-2; D remains unclear. Trimming stripped 0 bases from V and 2 bases from J, with 8 bases between. Germline CDR1 is SGHRS and CDR2 is YFSETQ. The CDR3 consists of 14 residues. CDR3 amino acids: CASSLGAENYGYTF. The CDR3 DNA is TGCGCCAGCAGCTTGGGGGCAGAGAACTATGGCTACACCTTC.